Listed below are T cell receptor beta chains from one sample, sequenced in a study of vaccination effects on CD4 cells after COVID-19. Their antigens remain unidentified. TCRdb keeps only in-frame clones here, not all; method: immunoSEQ multiplex PCR. Of about 73,000 clones in the sample, less than 75% are singletons; the top ten hold roughly 2%. This material consisted of CD4+ T cells from PBMCs cultured without peptide, taken after COVID-19 vaccination. Receptor source: a human donor who received a COVID-19 vaccine. Each CDR3 is given with its conserved first and last residue. The order of the fields is D gene, V gene, clone size, J gene, CDR3 protein, CDR3 DNA. D genes are given only for firm matches. Size tells how often a clone was seen (once, few, many) or the class of an expanded clone, and some rows leave it out.

NA	TRBV5-4	NA	TRBJ2-2	CASSLKQGWTGELFF	TGTGCCAGCAGCTTGAAACAGGGATGGACCGGGGAGCTGTTTTTT
NA	TRBV19	NA	TRBJ1-5	CASSIKGPYSNQPQHF	TGTGCCAGTAGTATTAAAGGGCCCTATAGCAATCAGCCCCAGCATTTT
NA	TRBV6-1	NA	TRBJ1-5	CASSENRFSNQPQHF	TGTGCCAGCAGTGAAAACAGGTTTAGCAATCAGCCCCAGCATTTT
NA	TRBV18	NA	TRBJ1-2	CASSPDRYGYTF	TGTGCCAGCTCACCGGACAGATATGGCTACACCTTC
NA	TRBV7-2	NA	TRBJ2-5	CASSLAGLLETQYF	TGTGCCAGCAGCTTAGCGGGTCTCCTGGAGACCCAGTACTTC
TRBD2	TRBV3-1/TRBV3-2	NA	TRBJ2-5	CASSRTDFSGGSQETQYF	TGTGCCAGCAGCCGGACGGACTTTAGCGGGGGGAGCCAAGAGACCCAGTACTTC
NA	TRBV7-3	few	TRBJ1-2	CASSPQDGGYTF	TGTGCCAGCAGCCCGCAAGACGGTGGCTACACCTTC
NA	TRBV29-1	NA	TRBJ1-1	CSVYVPEAFF	TGCAGCGTCTACGTCCCTGAAGCTTTCTTT
NA	TRBV6-5	NA	TRBJ1-5	CASSGDIQPQHF	TGTGCCAGCAGCGGGGACATTCAGCCCCAGCATTTT
NA	TRBV5-1	NA	TRBJ2-2	CASSSPRTLPSGELFF	TGCGCCAGCAGCTCCCCCCGGACACTCCCGAGCGGGGAGCTGTTTTTT
NA	TRBV5-6	NA	TRBJ1-2	CASSFTPGGYTF	TGTGCCAGCAGCTTTACGCCCGGTGGCTACACCTTC
NA	TRBV12-5	few	TRBJ1-6	CASGLGGRGSYNSPLHF	TGTGCTAGTGGTTTGGGAGGTAGGGGATCCTATAATTCACCCCTCCACTTT
TRBD1	TRBV19	few	TRBJ1-5	CASSTPTGVLNQPQHF	TGTGCCAGTAGTACTCCGACAGGGGTCCTTAATCAGCCCCAGCATTTT
TRBD1	TRBV2	NA	TRBJ1-5	CASSVGQGLNSNQPQHF	TGTGCCAGCAGTGTCGGACAGGGTCTTAATAGCAATCAGCCCCAGCATTTT
NA	TRBV3-1/TRBV3-2	NA	TRBJ1-2	CASSHLGETGGYTF	TGTGCCAGCAGCCATCTCGGGGAGACTGGGGGCTACACCTTC
TRBD1	TRBV24-1	NA	TRBJ1-5	CATSDPRTGSQPQHF	TGTGCCACCAGTGATCCCCGGACAGGGAGTCAGCCCCAGCATTTT
NA	TRBV27	NA	TRBJ1-5	CASSPGTTRGQPQHF	TGTGCCAGCAGTCCCGGGACCACGCGGGGTCAGCCCCAGCATTTT
TRBD1	TRBV11-2	NA	TRBJ1-2	CASSQNRGGSYGYTF	TGTGCCAGCAGCCAGAACAGGGGGGGGAGCTATGGCTACACCTTC
TRBD2	TRBV25-1	NA	TRBJ2-5	CASSDRLAGVKETQYF	TGTGCCAGCAGTGACCGACTAGCGGGGGTGAAAGAGACCCAGTACTTC
NA	TRBV3-1/TRBV3-2	NA	TRBJ2-6	CASSHPGGANVLTF	TGTGCCAGCAGTCACCCGGGGGGGGCCAACGTCCTGACTTTC
NA	TRBV6-5	NA	TRBJ1-5	CASSMNQPQHF	TGTGCCAGCAGCATGAATCAGCCCCAGCATTTT
NA	TRBV6-5	NA	TRBJ2-1	CASKPLVSYNEQFF	TGTGCCAGCAAACCGCTAGTTTCGTACAATGAGCAGTTCTTC
NA	TRBV18	NA	TRBJ2-6	CASSPPGVSGANVLTF	TGTGCCAGCTCACCACCCGGGGTCTCTGGGGCCAACGTCCTGACTTTC
NA	TRBV3-1/TRBV3-2	NA	TRBJ2-2	CASSHNYRDSGELFF	TGTGCCAGCAGCCACAACTACCGGGACTCCGGGGAGCTGTTTTTT
TRBD1	TRBV28	NA	TRBJ1-2	CASRYRGGYTF	TGTGCCAGCAGATACAGGGGGGGCTACACCTTC
NA	TRBV4-3	NA	TRBJ2-5	CASSQEGRKCKTQYF	TGCGCCAGCAGCCAAGAAGGTAGGAAGTGTAAGACCCAGTACTTC
TRBD2	TRBV24-1	few	TRBJ2-1	CATSDFGLAGRNEQFF	TGTGCCACCAGTGATTTCGGACTAGCGGGGAGAAATGAGCAGTTCTTC
TRBD1	TRBV6-5	NA	TRBJ1-1	CASSLFRGGLEAFF	TGTGCCAGCAGTCTCTTCAGGGGGGGCCTTGAAGCTTTCTTT